This T cell receptor (beta chain) was captured by sequencing in a study of shared clonotypes between healthy human individuals. Some clones are missing from TCRdb's copy, which holds only in-frame ones; the method was immunoSEQ multiplex PCR. The data contain approximately 1.1 million clones, approximately 80% of them seen just once; the ten biggest clones take up 0.4% to 0.55%. Adult Caucasians living in Nashville, Tennessee made up all of the donors. Study results and limitations: Owing to a small donor count, the genetic and exposure-history diversity represented was limited.

A word on this clone: What it binds is not known.

This clonotype was obtained from a man aged 18 to 29 in good health. Some clones in this sample may be carry-over from other donors' samples. Sequencing was done on a sample of memory CD4+ T cells from PBMCs. The subset: CD45RA-negative fraction.

CDR3 bases: TGCGCCAGCACACGACTCCCCTTAAACTCCTACGAGCAGTACTTC. It yields the protein CASTRLPLNSYEQYF. The chain carries TRBV5-1 and TRBJ2-7; no definite D call. The CDR3 has 15 residues. V lost 6 bases, J lost 0 bases, and 16 bases lay in between. Germline CDR1 SGHRS, CDR2 YFSETQ.